These 23 T cell receptor beta chains were all obtained from the same sample, sequenced in a study of cytomegalovirus exposure and HLA in healthy donors. This PCR relied on a set of 60 Vbeta primers and 13 Jbeta primers. Clones were sequenced by immunoSEQ multiplex PCR, and TCRdb holds only the in-frame ones, with some missing. This sample's clone table lists around 100,000 clones. Sequencing was carried out using PBMCs. The receptors were gathered from a man aged 30-40 years in good health and CMV-seronegative.

The V call is TRBV14, the J call TRBJ1-2; D remains unclear. Germline V lookup: CDR1 SGHDN, CDR2 FVKESK. V gave up 4 bases and J gave up 8 bases, with 20 bases separating them. The CDR3 covers 15 residues. CDR3 DNA: TGTGCCAGCAGCCTAACGAGTAGGAGTGCCTTGGGCTACACCTTC. Residues: CASSLTSRSALGYTF. The whole variable domain, filled in from reference TRBV14 and TRBJ1-2, reads EAGVTQFPSHSVIEKGQTVTLRCDPISGHDNLYWYRRVMGKEIKFLLHFVKESKQDESGMPNNRFLAERTGGTYSTLKVQPAELEDSGVYFCASSLTSRSALGYTFGSGTRLTVV.

J is TRBJ1-2 and V is TRBV27; possibly TRBD1 for D (5 bases). The V end lost 8 bases, the J end lost 8 bases, and 21 bases lay between the germline ends. The CDR3 sequence is 14 residues long. CDR1 MNHEY and CDR2 SMNVEV come from the germline V gene (reference sequence). The CDR3 spells CASAPGGHPPGYTF. DNA of the CDR3: TGTGCCAGCGCCCCTGGCGGACATCCCCCAGGCTACACCTTC.

J is TRBJ1-4 and V is TRBV19; weak D call: TRBD1 (5 bases). Between the trimmed V and J ends, which lost 4 bases and 5 bases, there was a span of 11 bases. The germline V gene has CDR1 LNHDA and CDR2 SQIVND (reference sequence). This CDR3 has 14 amino acids. The CDR3 here is CASSRGRENEKLFF. CDR3 nucleotides: TGTGCCAGTAGTAGGGGACGGGAGAATGAAAAACTGTTTTTT.

CDR3 in DNA: TGTGCCAGCAGTGCCGGAGGGGATTGGGCTGAAGCTTTCTTT. Encoded protein: CASSAGGDWAEAFF. This chain joins TRBV6-1 and TRBJ1-1, with D maybe TRBD1 (5 bases). In germline, CDR1 is MNHNS, CDR2 SASEGT. This CDR3 spans 14 amino acids. The V and J ends lost 4 bases and 6 bases respectively, with 15 bases between them.

The V gene is TRBV10-3, the J gene TRBJ2-4; D call uncertain. V lost 2 bases to trimming and J lost 0 bases, with 11 bases between them. CDR1 and CDR2 (germline): ENHRY, SYGVKD. CDR3 length equals 16 residues. CDR3 loop: CAISEEERLAKNIQYF. CDR3 DNA sequence: TGTGCCATCAGTGAGGAGGAACGGTTAGCCAAAAACATTCAGTACTTC.

The J gene is TRBJ2-2, the V gene TRBV4-2, with 7 bases that match TRBD1. The CDR3 has 15 residues. In germline, CDR1 is LGHNA, CDR2 YNFKEQ. Losses at the gene ends were 4 bases for V and 8 bases for J; bases not matched to a gene: 10. The DNA of the CDR3 is TGTGCCAGCAGCCCACAGACAGGGATTTCGGGGGAGCTGTTTTTT. This sequence encodes CASSPQTGISGELFF.

The genes are TRBV10-3 and TRBJ2-2; no reliable D call. Germline CDR1 is ENHRY and CDR2 is SYGVKD. CDR3 size: 15 residues. Trimming stripped 8 bases from V and 6 bases from J, with 19 bases between. CDR3: CAIPPAPLVPGELFF. The CDR3 bases are TGTGCCATCCCCCCCGCCCCGCTAGTACCCGGGGAGCTGTTTTTT.

The chain employs TRBV4-1 and TRBJ1-2; D remains ambiguous. V was pared by 0 bases and J by 4 bases, with 12 bases between. The germline V gene encodes CDR1 MGHRA and CDR2 YSYEKL. This CDR3 region has 15 residues. The CDR3 protein is CASSQDQNPVYGYTF. Here the CDR3 DNA reads TGCGCCAGCAGCCAAGATCAGAACCCCGTCTATGGCTACACCTTC.

The genes are TRBV7-8 and TRBJ1-1; D gene unclear. V lost 1 base and J lost 0, with 21 bases in between. The CDR3 has 19 residues. Per the germline V gene, CDR1 is SGHVS and CDR2 is FQNEAQ. CDR3: CASSLESLIQASLNTEAFF. The CDR3 DNA follows: TGTGCCAGCAGCTTAGAGTCTTTGATTCAGGCTTCCTTGAACACTGAAGCTTTCTTT.

The V gene is TRBV18, the J gene TRBJ2-3; 12 bases match TRBD1. CDR1 is KGHSH and CDR2 is LQKENI in the germline V gene. V gave up 2 bases and J gave up 5 bases; unmatched junction bases: 2. The CDR3 is 15 amino acids. This CDR3 is CASSPGTGGIDTQYF. The CDR3 DNA is TGTGCCAGCTCACCAGGGACAGGGGGCATAGATACGCAGTATTTT.

This rearrangement joins TRBV28 to TRBJ2-3; TRBD2 matches 12 bases. J gave up 4 bases and V 5 bases, and 4 bases lay outside the gene matches. This CDR3 is built from 15 residues. Germline lookup yields CDR1 MDHEN and CDR2 SYDVKM. CDR3 in amino acids: CASSPASGGADTQYF. The CDR3 nucleotides are TGTGCCAGCAGTCCCGCTAGCGGGGGGGCAGATACGCAGTATTTT.

The chain employs TRBV19 and TRBJ1-1; tentatively, D is TRBD1 (6 bases). The CDR3 is made up of 13 amino acids. Germline CDR1 and CDR2: LNHDA and SQIVND (reference sequence). The V end lost 5 bases, the J end lost 7 bases, and 14 bases lay between the germline ends. In nucleotides, the CDR3 is TGTGCCAGTAGTGCCGGACAGTTCGTTGAAGCTTTCTTT. Translated: CASSAGQFVEAFF.

The gene calls are TRBV19 and TRBJ1-2, with no clear D. The CDR3 runs 15 residues. V lost 3 bases and J lost 2, with 13 bases in between. From germline, CDR1 is LNHDA and CDR2 SQIVND (reference sequence). The CDR3: CASSINININYGYTF. CDR3 DNA: TGTGCCAGTAGTATTAATATTAACATAAACTATGGCTACACCTTC.

The V gene is TRBV6-5, the J gene TRBJ1-6, with D possibly matching TRBD1 (5 bases). The CDR3 extends over 12 amino acids. V was clipped by 2 bases and J by 14 bases, with 10 bases between them. The germline gives CDR1 MNHEY, CDR2 SVGAGI. This chain's CDR3 is CASSYLGGSLHF. The CDR3 DNA reads as TGTGCCAGCAGTTACCTCGGGGGATCCCTCCACTTT.

This chain joins TRBV28 and TRBJ2-7, with 11 bases aligning to TRBD2. The CDR3 runs 18 residues. Trimming removed 2 bases from V and 5 bases from J; junction bases left unmatched: 14. Germline CDR1 MDHEN, CDR2 SYDVKM. The CDR3 region is CASSLLPPLAGGVDEQYF. The CDR3 DNA follows: TGTGCCAGCAGTTTACTCCCTCCCCTAGCGGGGGGAGTGGACGAGCAGTACTTC.

This chain uses TRBV15 with TRBJ2-4; D is possibly TRBD1 (6 bases). Germline CDR1 LNHNV, CDR2 YYDKDF (reference sequence). V shed 1 base and J shed 2 bases, with 12 bases lying between them. This CDR3 has 16 residues. The CDR3 coding sequence is TGTGCCACCAGCAGAGGCAGGGGTAATACCAAAAACATTCAGTACTTC. Translating gives CATSRGRGNTKNIQYF.

The J gene is TRBJ2-7, the V gene TRBV10-3, with D hard to call. Germline V gene data show CDR1 as ENHRY and CDR2 as SYGVKD. V gave up 3 bases and J gave up 6 bases, with 18 bases separating them. This CDR3 comprises 15 residues. The DNA for the CDR3 is TGTGCCATCAGTGACGCCGCCTTGCGCCCTTCCGAGCAGTACTTC. It translates to CAISDAALRPSEQYF.

V gene TRBV19 combines with J gene TRBJ1-1, with 10 bases matching TRBD1. The CDR3 is 14 amino acids. Per the germline V gene, CDR1 is LNHDA and CDR2 is SQIVND (reference sequence). The V gene end was trimmed by 7 bases and the J gene end by 5 bases; junction bases not matched to a gene: 7. In nucleotides, the CDR3 is TGTGCCAGTACCGCGGACAGGGGGGGGACTGAAGCTTTCTTT. It codes for CASTADRGGTEAFF.

As concerns this clone: At one end, the junction sequence differs from germline, possibly due to a read error. The V gene is TRBV29-1, the J gene TRBJ2-1; TRBD2 matches at 8 bases. The CDR3 spans 14 residues. CDR1 is SQVTM, CDR2 ANQGSEA, per germline. CDR3 loop: CSSKAGASDNEQFF. The CDR3 DNA is TGCAGCTCAAAAGCGGGGGCCTCCGACAATGAGCAGTTCTTC.

The chain joins TRBV5-6 to TRBJ2-1, with 7 bases lining up with TRBD1. The CDR3 has 16 amino acids. The V segment lost 5 bases and the J segment 0 bases; nucleotides outside the gene matches: 8. CDR1 is SGHDT and CDR2 is YYEEEE in the germline V gene. In DNA form, the CDR3 reads TGTGCCAGCAGTTGGGACAGCATTAGCTCCTACAATGAGCAGTTCTTC. Its translation is CASSWDSISSYNEQFF. Complete variable domain (other parts from reference TRBV5-6 and TRBJ2-1): DAGVTQSPTHLIKTRGQQVTLRCSPKSGHDTVSWYQQALGQGPQFIFQYYEEEERQRGNFPDRFSGHQFPNYSSELNVNALLLGDSALYLCASSWDSISSYNEQFFGPGTRLTVL.

The chain couples TRBV28 to TRBJ1-1, with 10 bases aligning to TRBD1. The V gene's germline CDR1 is MDHEN and CDR2 SYDVKM. The CDR3 is made up of 13 amino acids. The V gene end was trimmed by 6 bases and the J gene end by 9 bases; junction bases not matched to a gene: 7. CDR3 sequence reads: CASRNRDRGKAFF. DNA for the CDR3: TGTGCCAGCAGAAACCGGGACAGGGGCAAAGCTTTCTTT.

This rearrangement joins TRBV2 to TRBJ2-7, with 10 bases lining up with TRBD2. The CDR3 covers 12 residues. Germline CDR1 reads SNHLY; CDR2 reads FYNNEI. The V gene end was trimmed by 10 bases and the J gene end by 7 bases; junction bases not matched to a gene: 7. CDR3 sequence reads: CATQRGGGEQYF. CDR3 in DNA: TGTGCCACGCAGCGGGGGGGAGGAGAGCAGTACTTC.

The chain employs TRBV15 and TRBJ1-4, with TRBD1 matching 9 bases. Per germline, CDR1 LNHNV and CDR2 YYDKDF (reference sequence). There are 16 residues in the CDR3. The V segment lost 5 bases and the J segment 3 bases; nucleotides outside the gene matches: 7. CDR3 amino acids: CATSGGTGPSNEKLFF. The CDR3 DNA sequence: TGTGCCACCAGCGGCGGGACAGGGCCCTCTAATGAAAAACTGTTTTTT.